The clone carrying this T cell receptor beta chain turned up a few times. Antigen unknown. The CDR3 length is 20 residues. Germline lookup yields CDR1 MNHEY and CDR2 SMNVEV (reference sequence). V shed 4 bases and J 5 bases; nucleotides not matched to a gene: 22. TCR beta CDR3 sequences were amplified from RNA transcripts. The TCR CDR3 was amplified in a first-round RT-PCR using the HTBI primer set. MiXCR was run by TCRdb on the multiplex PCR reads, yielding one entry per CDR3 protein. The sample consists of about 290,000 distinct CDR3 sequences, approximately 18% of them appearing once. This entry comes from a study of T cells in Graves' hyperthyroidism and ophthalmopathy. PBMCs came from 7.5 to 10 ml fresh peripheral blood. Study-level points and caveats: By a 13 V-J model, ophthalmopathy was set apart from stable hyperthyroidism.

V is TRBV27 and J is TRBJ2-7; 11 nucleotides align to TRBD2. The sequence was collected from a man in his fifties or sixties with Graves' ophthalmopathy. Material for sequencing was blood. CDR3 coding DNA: TGTGCCAGCAGTTATCCCTACATATTCACGGCTAGCGGGAGGCACCACGAGCAGTACTTC. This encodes CASSYPYIFTASGRHHEQYF.